Following are 25 T cell receptor beta chains from one sample sequenced in a study of identical twins. Via MiXCR, TCRdb re-called the 5' RACE reads, giving one row per CDR3 protein. Counted here are over 500,000 distinct CDR3 sequences, 20% to 25% occurring once; the ten biggest clones make up approximately 0.95%. In addition, the sample was reused for a study of T cells expressing NK-cell markers.

Sample: CD4+ T cells sorted from blood. Source of these receptors: a woman aged 18-29 years in good health.

The chain is built from TRBV20-1 and TRBJ2-1; 10 bases are shared with TRBD2. The CDR3 contains 16 residues. The V and J ends lost 1 base and 2 bases, in that order; junction bases with no gene match: 5. CDR1 is DFQATT and CDR2 is SNEGSKA in the germline V gene (reference sequence). The CDR3 is CSARVALAGAYNEQFF. The CDR3 DNA sequence: TGCAGTGCTAGAGTGGCCCTAGCGGGAGCCTACAATGAGCAGTTCTTC.

The V and J genes are TRBV7-2 and TRBJ1-5, with D possibly TRBD1 on 5 matching bases. The CDR3 has 16 residues. V was pared by 4 bases and J by 4 bases, with 17 bases between. Germline values: CDR1 SGHTA, CDR2 FQGNSA. CDR3 sequence: CASSSAPGRLNQPQHF. The DNA for the CDR3 is TGTGCCAGCAGCTCAGCTCCGGGACGGCTTAATCAGCCCCAGCATTTT. Full variable domain (rest looked up from reference TRBV7-2 and TRBJ1-5): GAGVSQSPSNKVTEKGKDVELRCDPISGHTALYWYRQSLGQGLEFLIYFQGNSAPDKSGLPSDRFSAERTGGSVSTLTIQRTQQEDSAVYLCASSSAPGRLNQPQHFGDGTRLSIL.

This clonotype occurred many times. This sequence joins TRBV5-1 and TRBJ2-5, with D unresolved. CDR3 length: 13 amino acids. From germline, CDR1 is SGHRS and CDR2 YFSETQ. V shed 4 bases and J shed 5 bases, with 12 bases lying between them. CDR3 sequence: CASSLGRRETQYF. CDR3 sequence (DNA): TGCGCCAGCAGCCTGGGCCGACGGGAGACCCAGTACTTC.

This clonotype was counted only a few times. The chain recombines TRBV5-6 with TRBJ1-6; D possibly corresponds to TRBD1 (6 bases). The CDR3 is 15 residues long. Germline-derived CDR1 and CDR2 are SGHDT and YYEEEE. V shed 0 bases and J shed 13 bases, with 17 bases lying between them. CDR3: CASSLGRGHSKPLHF. CDR3 DNA: TGTGCCAGCAGCTTGGGCAGGGGCCACTCTAAGCCCCTCCACTTT. Full variable domain (outside the CDR3, taken from reference TRBV5-6 and TRBJ1-6): DAGVTQSPTHLIKTRGQQVTLRCSPKSGHDTVSWYQQALGQGPQFIFQYYEEEERQRGNFPDRFSGHQFPNYSSELNVNALLLGDSALYLCASSLGRGHSKPLHFGNGTRLTVT.

The V and J genes are TRBV5-1 and TRBJ2-7; D is possibly TRBD1 (6 bases). Germline CDR1 is SGHRS and CDR2 is YFSETQ. The CDR3 runs 19 residues. V was clipped by 3 bases and J by 2 bases, with 27 bases between them. The CDR3 coding sequence is TGCGCCAGCAGCTCGCCAGTAGGTTCAGGGGCGATTACCCCCTACGAGCAGTACTTC. Protein product: CASSSPVGSGAITPYEQYF. The entire variable domain, with the rest obtained from reference TRBV5-1 and TRBJ2-7, is as follows: KAGVTQTPRYLIKTRGQQVTLSCSPISGHRSVSWYQQTPGQGLQFLFEYFSETQRNKGNFPGRFSGRQFSNSRSEMNVSTLELGDSALYLCASSSPVGSGAITPYEQYFGPGTRLTVT.

V usage is TRBV10-3 and J usage is TRBJ1-2, with TRBD1 matching over 7 bases. This CDR3 contains 14 residues. Germline V gene sequence: CDR1 ENHRY, CDR2 SYGVKD. After removal of 10 bases from V and 0 bases from J, the junction contained 8 bases not matched to a gene. Here the CDR3 DNA reads TGTGCCACCGCCGGGACAGATTCTAACTATGGCTACACCTTC. Its translation: CATAGTDSNYGYTF.

The chain links TRBV5-6 to TRBJ2-5, with D hard to call. Germline V gene sequence: CDR1 SGHDT, CDR2 YYEEEE. The CDR3 extends over 15 amino acids. The V and J ends lost 0 bases and 1 base respectively, with 10 bases between them. Here the CDR3 reads CASSLAVGAQETQYF. The CDR3 region has the DNA TGTGCCAGCAGCTTGGCCGTTGGAGCCCAAGAGACCCAGTACTTC.

V gene TRBV3-1 combines with J gene TRBJ2-1; a weak D match, TRBD2 (5 bases). The length of the CDR3 is 12 residues. Germline CDR1 and CDR2: LGHDT and YNNKEL (reference sequence). V dropped 4 bases and J dropped 6 bases, with 7 bases sitting between them. The CDR3 region is CASSRTSNEQFF. CDR3 DNA: TGTGCCAGCAGCCGTACTAGCAATGAGCAGTTCTTC.

The chain carries TRBV10-3 and TRBJ1-1; D may be TRBD1 (5 bases). The germline V and J ends were trimmed by 0 bases and 11 bases, with 13 bases remaining between them. Germline CDR1 ENHRY, CDR2 SYGVKD. CDR3 size: 13 residues. The CDR3: CAISESEDRGAFF. CDR3 DNA: TGTGCCATCAGTGAGTCGGAGGACCGGGGCGCTTTCTTT.

This clonotype was seen a handful of times. The chain is built from TRBV6-1 and TRBJ1-1, with 7 nucleotides matching TRBD1. The CDR3 loop spans 15 amino acids. The V gene end was trimmed by 7 bases and the J gene end by 0 bases; junction bases not matched to a gene: 8. Germline CDR1 reads MNHNS; CDR2 reads SASEGT. The DNA of the CDR3 is TGTGCCAGCATGCGGAGGGGGCTTATGAACACTGAAGCTTTCTTT. Its protein product is CASMRRGLMNTEAFF.

In its sample, this clonotype was seen a few times. This chain uses TRBV3-1 with TRBJ2-1, with 8 bases lining up with TRBD2. V was clipped by 1 base and J by 6 bases; unmatched bases: 8. This CDR3 has 16 residues. Germline CDR1 LGHDT, CDR2 YNNKEL (reference sequence). This CDR3 is CASSQVSTSGVNEQFF. CDR3 DNA sequence: TGTGCCAGCAGCCAAGTGAGTACTAGCGGAGTCAATGAGCAGTTCTTC.

The V gene is TRBV5-1, the J gene TRBJ2-1, with D unclear. V lost 1 base, J lost 10 bases, and 9 bases lay in between. The CDR3 runs 12 residues. The germline CDR1 and CDR2 sequences are SGHRS and YFSETQ. For the CDR3, the DNA is TGCGCCAGCAGCTTGCTTAGTGGCGAGCAGTTCTTC. This gives the protein CASSLLSGEQFF.

A remark on this clonotype: Possible read error: a much larger clone is one base away. The CDR3 region is CASRPSDRTSYERYF. In DNA, the CDR3 is TGTGCCAGCAGACCATCCGACAGGACCTCCTACGAGCGGTACTTC. The J gene is TRBJ2-7, the V gene TRBV3-1, with D possibly being TRBD1 (6 bases). Germline CDR1 and CDR2: LGHDT and YNNKEL (reference sequence). There are 15 residues in the CDR3.

V usage is TRBV20-1 and J usage is TRBJ2-1, with a possible D match to TRBD2 (6 bases). V was cut by 6 bases and J by 0 bases, with 12 bases left in between. The CDR3 runs 14 residues. Per germline, CDR1 DFQATT and CDR2 SNEGSKA (reference sequence). The CDR3 region has the DNA TGCAGTGCAACGGACGGGAGCTCCTACAATGAGCAGTTCTTC. It encodes CSATDGSSYNEQFF.

This clonotype appeared a few times. The rearrangement uses TRBV20-1 and TRBJ2-3; D is uncertain. Germline assignment: CDR1 DFQATT and CDR2 SNEGSKA (reference sequence). V was trimmed by 5 bases and J by 8 bases, leaving 17 bases between them. The CDR3 contains 13 residues. In DNA form, the CDR3 reads TGCAGTGCTCATAGGGATTCTTCGGGTACGCAGTATTTT. Encoded protein: CSAHRDSSGTQYF.

This chain joins TRBV24-1 and TRBJ2-1; a weak D match, TRBD2 (5 bases). This CDR3 is 13 amino acids long. The germline CDR1 and CDR2 sequences are KGHDR and SFDVKD. Trimming left V 4 bases short and J 7 bases short, with 10 bases between. The DNA for the CDR3 is TGTGCCACCAGTGAAGGCGGGCGGAATGAGCAGTTCTTC. As protein: CATSEGGRNEQFF.

This chain joins TRBV7-2 and TRBJ2-3, with D hard to call. The germline gives CDR1 SGHTA, CDR2 FQGNSA. This CDR3 has 13 amino acids. V was cut by 0 bases and J by 6 bases, with 7 bases left in between. The CDR3 region has the DNA TGTGCCAGCAGCTTAGCGTATGACGATACGCAGTATTTT. It codes for CASSLAYDDTQYF.

This chain connects TRBV9 to TRBJ2-1, with TRBD2 matching over 7 bases. This CDR3 has 14 residues. Per germline, CDR1 SGDLS and CDR2 YYNGEE. J was trimmed by 4 bases and V by 5 bases; bases with no gene match: 6. The CDR3 DNA is TGTGCCAGCAGTCCCGGACTAGAGTACAATGAGCAGTTCTTC. This gives the protein CASSPGLEYNEQFF.

This clonotype came up a few times. The chain carries TRBV10-3 and TRBJ1-5, with 8 bases matching TRBD1. V lost 6 bases to trimming and J lost 4 bases; unmatched junction nucleotides: 5. In germline, CDR1 is ENHRY, CDR2 SYGVKD. The CDR3 spans 14 residues. The CDR3 DNA sequence: TGTGCCATCAGCCAGACAGGGGAGAATCAGCCCCAGCATTTT. As protein: CAISQTGENQPQHF.

This clonotype turned up a few times. The chain employs TRBV6-5 and TRBJ2-7, with D perhaps TRBD1 or TRBD2 (6 bases each). The CDR3 runs to 16 residues. V lost 0 bases, J lost 5 bases, and 17 bases lay in between. Germline loops: CDR1 MNHEY, CDR2 SVGAGI. CDR3 protein: CASSYSAGTRGHEQYF. The CDR3 DNA reads TGTGCCAGCAGTTACTCTGCCGGGACACGGGGGCACGAGCAGTACTTC.

There are a few counts of this clonotype. DNA for the CDR3: TGTGCCAGCGGCGGGACAGGGGGGATCTATGAGCAGTTCTTC. Protein sequence: CASGGTGGIYEQFF. The chain carries TRBV6-1 and TRBJ2-1; the match to TRBD1 covers 11 bases. This CDR3 comprises 14 residues. Germline V gene sequence: CDR1 MNHNS, CDR2 SASEGT. With 8 bases clipped from V and 8 bases from J, the junction kept 8 bases outside the gene matches.

The V gene is TRBV20-1, the J gene TRBJ1-1, with D hard to call. Trimming cost V 6 bases and J 8 bases, with 19 bases left between them. Germline loops: CDR1 DFQATT, CDR2 SNEGSKA (reference sequence). This CDR3 contains 13 residues. The CDR3 is CSARGGPSVEAFF. In DNA, the CDR3 is TGCAGTGCCCGGGGTGGCCCCAGTGTAGAAGCTTTCTTT.

This clonotype was counted a few times. The chain has TRBV20-1 and TRBJ2-5, with 8 nucleotides matching TRBD2. Germline CDR1 DFQATT, CDR2 SNEGSKA (reference sequence). The trim removed 5 bases at V and 5 bases at J, leaving 4 bases unmatched. This CDR3 spans 12 amino acids. The CDR3 reads CSALLAVETQYF. The CDR3, as DNA: TGCAGTGCTTTACTAGCGGTGGAGACCCAGTACTTC.

This clonotype was counted between two and nine times. The chain's CDR3 is CASLETGWGVSNQPQHF. CDR3 coding DNA: TGTGCCAGCCTTGAGACAGGGTGGGGGGTTAGCAATCAGCCCCAGCATTTT. The J gene is TRBJ1-5, the V gene TRBV12-3 or TRBV12-4; 7 bases match TRBD1. V lost 8 bases and J lost 0; bases outside the gene matches: 13. The CDR3 is made up of 17 amino acids.

Many counts were recorded for this clonotype. V usage is TRBV9 and J usage is TRBJ1-2; no reliable D call. The CDR3 totals 13 residues. From germline, CDR1 is SGDLS and CDR2 YYNGEE. V was shortened by 0 bases and J by 6 bases, with 9 bases between the two germline ends. The CDR3: CASSVGQMNGYTF. In DNA, the CDR3 is TGTGCCAGCAGCGTAGGGCAGATGAATGGCTACACCTTC. Based on the CDR3 plus reference TRBV9 and TRBJ1-2, the full variable domain is DSGVTQTPKHLITATGQRVTLRCSPRSGDLSVYWYQQSLDQGLQFLIQYYNGEERAKGNILERFSAQQFPDLHSELNLSSLELGDSALYFCASSVGQMNGYTFGSGTRLTVV.